This T cell receptor (beta chain) was captured in a study of Graves' ophthalmopathy and Graves' hyperthyroidism. Study results and limitations: Among thyroid clonotypes expanded above 0.001 frequency, most also appeared in blood.

Many counts were recorded for this clonotype. Its specificity is not known. Every ophthalmopathy donor presented moderate-to-severe activity, CAS ≥3, NOSPECS ≥4 and duration under 3 months. Clinical symptoms, serum thyroxine, TRAb, thyroid ultrasound and orbital computed tomography were relied on for diagnosis. The germline CDR1 and CDR2 sequences are MNHNS and SASEGT. The CDR3 loop spans 13 amino acids. Between the trimmed V and J ends, which lost 4 bases and 2 bases, there was a span of 6 bases. RNA transcripts provided the template for amplifying TCR beta CDR3 regions. An opening RT-PCR round employed HTBI primers and preceded a second-round multiplex PCR. A single record per CDR3 protein comes from TCRdb applying MiXCR to the multiplex PCR reads. The sample lists 45,000 to 60,000 distinct CDR3 sequences; roughly 46% were seen once.

The sequence was collected from an adult woman with Graves' ophthalmopathy. The material sequenced was peripheral blood. V is TRBV6-1 and J is TRBJ2-1; D is unclear. This CDR3 is CASSVRPYNEQFF. As DNA, the CDR3 is TGTGCCAGCAGTGTTCGACCCTACAATGAGCAGTTCTTC.